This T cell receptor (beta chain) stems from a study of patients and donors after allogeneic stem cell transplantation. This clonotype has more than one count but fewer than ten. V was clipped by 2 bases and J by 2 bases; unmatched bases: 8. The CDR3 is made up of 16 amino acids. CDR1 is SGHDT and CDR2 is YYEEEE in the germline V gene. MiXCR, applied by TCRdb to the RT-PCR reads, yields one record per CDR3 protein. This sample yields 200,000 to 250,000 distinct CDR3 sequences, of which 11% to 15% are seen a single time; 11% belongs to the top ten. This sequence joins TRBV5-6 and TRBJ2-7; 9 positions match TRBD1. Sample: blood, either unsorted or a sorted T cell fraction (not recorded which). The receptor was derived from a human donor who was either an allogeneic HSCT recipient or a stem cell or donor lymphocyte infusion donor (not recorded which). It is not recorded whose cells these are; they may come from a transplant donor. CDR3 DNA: TGTGCCAGCAGCTTTGGGGGGACAGGGTCCACCTACGAGCAGTACTTC. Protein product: CASSFGGTGSTYEQYF.